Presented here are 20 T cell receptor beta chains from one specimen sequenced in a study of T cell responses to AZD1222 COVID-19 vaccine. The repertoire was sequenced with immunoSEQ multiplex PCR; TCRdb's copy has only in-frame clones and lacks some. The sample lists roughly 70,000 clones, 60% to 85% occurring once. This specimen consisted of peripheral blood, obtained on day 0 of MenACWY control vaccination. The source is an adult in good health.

The CDR3 region has the DNA TGTGCCTCCTCGGACGGCGTTAATGAAAAACTGTTTTTT. Amino acid sequence: CASSDGVNEKLFF. The V gene is TRBV30, the J gene TRBJ1-4; D is uncertain. V lost 7 bases, J lost 4 bases, and 13 bases lay in between. Germline values: CDR1 GTSNPN, CDR2 SVGIG (reference sequence). The CDR3 runs to 13 residues.

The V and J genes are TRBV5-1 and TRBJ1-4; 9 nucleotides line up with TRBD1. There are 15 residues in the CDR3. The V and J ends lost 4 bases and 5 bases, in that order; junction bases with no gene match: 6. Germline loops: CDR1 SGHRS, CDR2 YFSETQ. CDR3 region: CASSAGQGQNEKLFF. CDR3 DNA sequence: TGCGCCAGCAGCGCCGGACAGGGGCAAAATGAAAAACTGTTTTTT. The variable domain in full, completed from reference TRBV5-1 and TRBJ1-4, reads KAGVTQTPRYLIKTRGQQVTLSCSPISGHRSVSWYQQTPGQGLQFLFEYFSETQRNKGNFPGRFSGRQFSNSRSEMNVSTLELGDSALYLCASSAGQGQNEKLFFGSGTQLSVL.

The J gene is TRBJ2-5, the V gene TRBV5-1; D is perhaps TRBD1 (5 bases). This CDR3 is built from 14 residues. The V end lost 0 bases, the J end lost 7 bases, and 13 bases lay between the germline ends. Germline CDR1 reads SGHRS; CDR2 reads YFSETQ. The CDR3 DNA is TGCGCCAGCAGCTTGGACAGCCAGGGCGGGACCCAGTACTTC. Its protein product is CASSLDSQGGTQYF.

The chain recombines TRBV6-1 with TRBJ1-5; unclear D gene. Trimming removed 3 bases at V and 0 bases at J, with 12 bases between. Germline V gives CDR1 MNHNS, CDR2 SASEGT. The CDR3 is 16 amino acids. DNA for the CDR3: TGTGCCAGCAGTGATGGACGTACTACTAGCAATCAGCCCCAGCATTTT. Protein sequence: CASSDGRTTSNQPQHF.

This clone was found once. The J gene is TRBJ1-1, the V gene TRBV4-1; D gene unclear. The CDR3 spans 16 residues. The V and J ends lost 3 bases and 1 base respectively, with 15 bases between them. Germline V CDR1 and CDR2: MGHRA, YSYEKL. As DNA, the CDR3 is TGCGCCAGCAGCCACCCGATACGGGTGCCGAACACTGAAGCTTTCTTT. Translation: CASSHPIRVPNTEAFF.

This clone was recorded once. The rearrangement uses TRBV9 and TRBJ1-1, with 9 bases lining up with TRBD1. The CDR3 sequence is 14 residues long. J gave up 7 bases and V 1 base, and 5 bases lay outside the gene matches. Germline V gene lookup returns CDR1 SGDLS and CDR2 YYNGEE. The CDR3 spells CASSVLDRGGEAFF. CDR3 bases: TGTGCCAGCAGCGTACTGGACAGGGGAGGTGAAGCTTTCTTT.

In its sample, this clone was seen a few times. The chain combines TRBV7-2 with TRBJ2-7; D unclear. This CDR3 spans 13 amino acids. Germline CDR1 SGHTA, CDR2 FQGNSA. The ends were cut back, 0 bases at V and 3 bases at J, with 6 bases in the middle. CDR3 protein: CASSLAESYEQYF. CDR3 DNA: TGTGCCAGCAGCTTAGCGGAAAGCTACGAGCAGTACTTC.

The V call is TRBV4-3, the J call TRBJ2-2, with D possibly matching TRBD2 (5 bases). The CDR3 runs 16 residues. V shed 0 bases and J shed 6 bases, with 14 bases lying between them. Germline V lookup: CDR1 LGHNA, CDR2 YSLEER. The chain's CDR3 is CASSQENPGWAGELFF. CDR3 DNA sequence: TGCGCCAGCAGCCAAGAGAACCCGGGGTGGGCCGGGGAGCTGTTTTTT.

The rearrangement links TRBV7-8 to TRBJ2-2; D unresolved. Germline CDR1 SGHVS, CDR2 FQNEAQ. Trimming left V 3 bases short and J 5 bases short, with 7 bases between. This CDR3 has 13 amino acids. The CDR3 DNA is TGTGCCAGCAGCTTTATGGAGACCGGGGAGCTGTTTTTT. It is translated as CASSFMETGELFF.

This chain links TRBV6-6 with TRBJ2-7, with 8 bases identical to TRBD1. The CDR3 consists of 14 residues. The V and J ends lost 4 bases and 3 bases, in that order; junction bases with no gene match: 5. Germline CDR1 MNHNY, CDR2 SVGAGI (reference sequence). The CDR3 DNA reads TGTGCCAGCAGTTTGACACAGGGGGTCTACGAGCAGTACTTC. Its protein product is CASSLTQGVYEQYF.

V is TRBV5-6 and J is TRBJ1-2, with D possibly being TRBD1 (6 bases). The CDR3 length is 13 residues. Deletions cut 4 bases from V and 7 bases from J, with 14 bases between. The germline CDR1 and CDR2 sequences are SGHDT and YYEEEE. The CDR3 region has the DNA TGTGCCAGCAGCCTTAGGGGGGACTTTGGCTACACCTTC. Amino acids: CASSLRGDFGYTF.

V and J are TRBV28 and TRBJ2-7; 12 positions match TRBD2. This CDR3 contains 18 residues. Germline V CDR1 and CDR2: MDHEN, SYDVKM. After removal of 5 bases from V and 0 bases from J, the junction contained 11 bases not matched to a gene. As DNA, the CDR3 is TGTGCCAGCAGTCTCGGACTAGCGGGACCCGTAAGCTCCTACGAGCAGTACTTC. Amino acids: CASSLGLAGPVSSYEQYF.

CDR3 protein: CASSPQQSLETQYF. CDR3 DNA sequence: TGTGCCAGCTCACCACAACAGTCGTTGGAGACCCAGTACTTC. The rearrangement joins TRBV18 to TRBJ2-5, with D uncertain. In germline, CDR1 is KGHSH, CDR2 LQKENI. V was shortened by 1 base and J by 5 bases, with 11 bases between the two germline ends. The CDR3 spans 14 residues.

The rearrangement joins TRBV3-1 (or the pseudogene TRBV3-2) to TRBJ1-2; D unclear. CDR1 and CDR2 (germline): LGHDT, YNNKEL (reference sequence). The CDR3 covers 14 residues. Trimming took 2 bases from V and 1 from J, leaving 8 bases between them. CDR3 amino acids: CASSQSSSNYGYTF. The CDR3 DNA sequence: TGTGCCAGCAGCCAATCAAGCAGTAACTATGGCTACACCTTC.

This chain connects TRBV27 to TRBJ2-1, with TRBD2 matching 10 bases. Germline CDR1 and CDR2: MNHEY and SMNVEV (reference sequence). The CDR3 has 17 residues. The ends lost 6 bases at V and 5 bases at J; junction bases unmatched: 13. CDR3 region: CASSHRLAGADHNEQFF. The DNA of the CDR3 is TGTGCCAGCAGCCATCGACTAGCGGGTGCCGACCACAATGAGCAGTTCTTC.

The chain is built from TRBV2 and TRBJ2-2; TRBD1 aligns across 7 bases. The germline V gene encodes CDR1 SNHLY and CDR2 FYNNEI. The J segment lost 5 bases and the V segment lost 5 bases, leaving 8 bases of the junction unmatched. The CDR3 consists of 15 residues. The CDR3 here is CASSLRQGSTGELFF. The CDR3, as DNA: TGTGCCAGCAGTCTACGACAGGGTAGTACCGGGGAGCTGTTTTTT.

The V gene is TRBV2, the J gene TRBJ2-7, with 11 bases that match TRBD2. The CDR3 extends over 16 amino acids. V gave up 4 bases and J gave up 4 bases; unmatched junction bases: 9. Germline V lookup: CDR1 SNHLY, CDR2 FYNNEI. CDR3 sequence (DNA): TGTGCCAGCAGTGGAGCGGGACTAGCGGACTCATACGAGCAGTACTTC. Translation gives CASSGAGLADSYEQYF.

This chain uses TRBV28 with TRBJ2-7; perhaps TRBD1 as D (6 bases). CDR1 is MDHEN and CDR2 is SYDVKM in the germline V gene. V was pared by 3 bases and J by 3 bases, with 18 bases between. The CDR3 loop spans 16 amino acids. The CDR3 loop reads CASSLGQAPRGYEQYF. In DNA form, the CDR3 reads TGTGCCAGCAGTTTGGGTCAAGCGCCCAGGGGCTACGAGCAGTACTTC.

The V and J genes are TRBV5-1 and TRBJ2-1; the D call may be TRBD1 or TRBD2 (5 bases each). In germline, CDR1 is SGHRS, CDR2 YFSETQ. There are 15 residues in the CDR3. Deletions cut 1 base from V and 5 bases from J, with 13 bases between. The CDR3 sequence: CASSLRGGTDNEQFF. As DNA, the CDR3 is TGCGCCAGCAGCTTGCGTGGGGGTACTGACAATGAGCAGTTCTTC.

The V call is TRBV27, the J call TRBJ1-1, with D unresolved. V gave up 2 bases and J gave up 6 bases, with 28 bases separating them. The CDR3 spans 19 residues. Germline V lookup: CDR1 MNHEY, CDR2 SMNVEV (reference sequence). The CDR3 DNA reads TGTGCCAGCAGTTTAACTCCCCCACACGGATTTGACGGGAGCGCTGAAGCTTTCTTT. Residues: CASSLTPPHGFDGSAEAFF.